These 29 T cell receptor beta chains were sequenced from one sample in a study of OX40 agonist ivuxolimab in advanced cancers. Library preparation employed the immunoSEQ multiplex PCR assay. In its TCRdb copy, this immuneACCESS table keeps in-frame sequences only and misses some clones. Where compared with another copy, unresolved V genes explain less than half of these, and the others have no known cause. In all, the sample holds tens of thousands of clones, and approximately 94% of those were seen once. Of the sample, 9.6% is held by the ten largest clones. The sequencing used CD4+ or CD8+ T cells sorted from blood, collected in a trial of the OX40 agonist ivuxolimab. These receptors all stem from an adult with an advanced solid tumor such as melanoma, head and neck, liver or kidney cancer.

The rearrangement uses TRBV10-3 and TRBJ2-1; D is unclear. The CDR3 has 13 residues. With 5 bases removed from V and 8 bases from J, the gap between germline ends came to 13 bases. Germline V gene data show CDR1 as ENHRY and CDR2 as SYGVKD. The CDR3 DNA reads as TGTGCCATCAGTCAGGAGATTGGCGATGAGCAGTTCTTC. Translation gives CAISQEIGDEQFF.

V gene TRBV7-9 combines with J gene TRBJ2-3; 11 nucleotides align to TRBD2. The CDR3 is made up of 15 amino acids. Germline V CDR1 and CDR2: SEHNR, FQNEAQ (reference sequence). Losses at the gene ends were 3 bases for V and 1 base for J; bases not matched to a gene: 0. CDR3 nucleotide sequence: TGTGCCAGCAGCTTTAGCGGGGGGGGCACAGATACGCAGTATTTT. Amino acids: CASSFSGGGTDTQYF.

The J gene is TRBJ1-2, the V gene TRBV12-5, with D unclear. V lost 1 base and J 4 bases, leaving 7 bases between the germline ends. CDR1 and CDR2 (germline): LGHNT, FRNRAP. The CDR3 consists of 13 residues. In nucleotides, the CDR3 is TGTGCTAGTGGTTTGGCCAGATTCTATGGCTACACCTTC. Amino acids: CASGLARFYGYTF.

The V gene is TRBV19, the J gene TRBJ2-5, with D possibly being TRBD1 or TRBD2 (6 bases each). V lost 3 bases and J lost 5, with 13 bases in between. The CDR3 length is 14 residues. CDR1 is LNHDA, CDR2 SQIVND, per germline (reference sequence). For the CDR3, the DNA is TGTGCCAGTAGTATTAACTTAGGGGGGGAGACCCAGTACTTC. It codes for CASSINLGGETQYF.

This rearrangement joins TRBV5-1 to TRBJ2-7, with D tentatively TRBD1 (6 bases). V lost 5 bases and J 0 bases, leaving 12 bases between the germline ends. Per germline, CDR1 SGHRS and CDR2 YFSETQ. This CDR3 comprises 14 residues. CDR3: CASRQDRSSYEQYF. The CDR3 nucleotides read TGCGCCAGCAGACAGGACAGAAGCTCCTACGAGCAGTACTTC.

This chain joins TRBV29-1 and TRBJ2-1, with TRBD2 identical over 7 bases. The J segment lost 7 bases and the V segment lost 6 bases, leaving 0 bases of the junction unmatched. This CDR3 spans 10 amino acids. Germline CDR1 SQVTM, CDR2 ANQGSEA. The CDR3 protein is CSVGGNEQFF. Written as DNA, the CDR3 is TGCAGCGTCGGGGGGAATGAGCAGTTCTTC.

This sequence joins TRBV27 and TRBJ2-1, with 7 bases lining up with TRBD2. This CDR3 comprises 15 residues. Germline CDR1 MNHEY, CDR2 SMNVEV (reference sequence). V shed 4 bases and J 8 bases; nucleotides not matched to a gene: 11. CDR3 nucleotide sequence: TGTGCCAGCAGTTCCTTTGGCGGGAGTGCGGATGAGCAGTTCTTC. Protein: CASSSFGGSADEQFF.

The chain couples TRBV9 to TRBJ2-7, with D uncertain. The CDR3 consists of 14 residues. The V gene lost 4 bases and the J gene lost 1 base, with 12 bases spanning the gap. Germline V gene data show CDR1 as SGDLS and CDR2 as YYNGEE. CDR3 bases: TGTGCCAGCAGCCCTACCCGCAGATCCTACGAGCAGTACTTC. Its translation: CASSPTRRSYEQYF.

Worth noting for this clone: At one boundary the junction diverges from the germline segment, which might be a read error. The chain couples TRBV7-3 to TRBJ1-2; possibly TRBD1 for D (5 bases). Germline lookup yields CDR1 SGHTA and CDR2 FQGTGA. The CDR3 covers 14 residues. CDR3 in amino acids: CASNLGVGAVGYTF. CDR3 coding DNA: TGTGCCAGCAACTTAGGGGTAGGGGCGGTAGGCTACACCTTC.

The rearrangement links TRBV9 to TRBJ1-1, with 10 bases fitting TRBD1. Losses at the gene ends were 4 bases for V and 8 bases for J; bases not matched to a gene: 11. The length of the CDR3 is 15 residues. Germline V gene lookup returns CDR1 SGDLS and CDR2 YYNGEE. Here the CDR3 reads CASSNWTGGNSEAFF. CDR3 bases: TGTGCCAGCAGCAATTGGACAGGGGGTAATTCCGAAGCTTTCTTT.

The J gene is TRBJ1-5, the V gene TRBV27, with D uncertain. Trimming shortened V by 5 bases and J by 4 bases, and 12 bases separated the two germline ends. Germline assignment: CDR1 MNHEY and CDR2 SMNVEV (reference sequence). The CDR3 is 14 amino acids. The CDR3 DNA reads as TGTGCCAGCAGTGATTACAGCGGGAATCAGCCCCAGCATTTT. Amino acid sequence: CASSDYSGNQPQHF.

This clone was detected only once. This chain joins TRBV5-1 and TRBJ2-5; 11 nucleotides line up with TRBD1. This CDR3 comprises 16 residues. Losses at the gene ends were 4 bases for V and 4 bases for J; bases not matched to a gene: 9. Per the germline V gene, CDR1 is SGHRS and CDR2 is YFSETQ. The CDR3 DNA is TGCGCCAGCAGCCCGTGGACAGGGGGCGGTGGAGAGACCCAGTACTTC. It translates to CASSPWTGGGGETQYF. Looking up the rest from reference TRBV5-1 and TRBJ2-5 gives the full variable domain: KAGVTQTPRYLIKTRGQQVTLSCSPISGHRSVSWYQQTPGQGLQFLFEYFSETQRNKGNFPGRFSGRQFSNSRSEMNVSTLELGDSALYLCASSPWTGGGGETQYFGPGTRLLVL.

The chain has TRBV19 and TRBJ2-1; 7 bases align to TRBD1. Germline V lookup: CDR1 LNHDA, CDR2 SQIVND (reference sequence). Trimming cost V 5 bases and J 6 bases; bases outside gene matches: 1. The CDR3 spans 12 residues. The CDR3 spells CASSRQGNEQFF. The DNA of the CDR3 is TGTGCCAGTAGTCGACAGGGCAATGAGCAGTTCTTC.

By its share, this clone is medium-sized. This chain joins TRBV27 and TRBJ1-2; TRBD1 agrees at 7 bases. CDR1 is MNHEY and CDR2 is SMNVEV in the germline V gene (reference sequence). The junction had 7 bases not matched to a gene; V was cut back by 8 bases and J by 4 bases. The CDR3 has 13 residues. The CDR3 DNA reads TGTGCCAGCGGCCAGGGGGGATCCTATGGCTACACCTTC. It yields the protein CASGQGGSYGYTF.

J is TRBJ2-7 and V is TRBV27; D may be TRBD2 (5 bases). The V end was cut by 0 bases, the J end by 5 bases, with 14 bases between. Germline values: CDR1 MNHEY, CDR2 SMNVEV (reference sequence). CDR3 length: 15 residues. The CDR3 is CASSLSSGISNEQYF. CDR3 coding DNA: TGTGCCAGCAGTTTATCGTCCGGGATTAGCAACGAGCAGTACTTC.

V usage is TRBV7-8 and J usage is TRBJ2-1, with unresolved D. Germline-derived CDR1 and CDR2 are SGHVS and FQNEAQ. The CDR3 covers 16 residues. The germline V and J ends were trimmed by 1 base and 8 bases, with 18 bases remaining between them. The CDR3 sequence is CASSLEADPVIDEQFF. The CDR3 DNA sequence: TGTGCCAGCAGCTTAGAGGCGGACCCAGTTATCGATGAGCAGTTCTTC.

The CDR3 nucleotides read TGCAGCGTTGAGGGCAATGCCAACACCATATATTTT. Translated, it gives CSVEGNANTIYF. The chain joins TRBV29-1 to TRBJ1-3; D unclear. Trimming shortened V by 3 bases and J by 7 bases, and 10 bases separated the two germline ends. Germline V gene lookup returns CDR1 SQVTM and CDR2 ANQGSEA. The CDR3 has 12 residues.

The chain has TRBV19 and TRBJ2-7; D is possibly TRBD1 (6 bases). This CDR3 spans 13 amino acids. CDR1 and CDR2 from the germline V gene are LNHDA and SQIVND (reference sequence). V was shortened by 2 bases and J by 4 bases, with 9 bases between the two germline ends. The CDR3 nucleotides read TGTGCCAGTAGTATATTAACAGGGTACGAGCAGTACTTC. Translating it yields CASSILTGYEQYF.

This chain joins TRBV6-6 and TRBJ2-5; D perhaps matches TRBD1 (6 bases). The DNA matches TRBJ2-7 better at its end, which makes the J call doubtful. This CDR3 has 14 residues. Germline V lookup: CDR1 MNHNY, CDR2 SVGAGI (reference sequence). CDR3 protein: CASSYSTGPYEQYF. DNA for the CDR3: TGTGCCAGCAGTTACTCGACAGGTCCCTACGAGCAGTACTTC.

This clone was observed a single time. J is TRBJ1-5 and V is TRBV19; the D gene is possibly TRBD1 (5 bases). Germline V lookup: CDR1 LNHDA, CDR2 SQIVND (reference sequence). The CDR3 runs to 15 residues. Between the trimmed V and J ends, which lost 7 bases and 2 bases, there was a span of 15 bases. CDR3 sequence: CASTAGTEGNQPQHF. DNA for the CDR3: TGTGCCAGTACCGCCGGGACCGAGGGCAATCAGCCCCAGCATTTT. Complete variable domain (other parts from reference TRBV19 and TRBJ1-5): DGGITQSPKYLFRKEGQNVTLSCEQNLNHDAMYWYRQDPGQGLRLIYYSQIVNDFQKGDIAEGYSVSREKKESFPLTVTSAQKNPTAFYLCASTAGTEGNQPQHFGDGTRLSIL.

This chain connects TRBV28 to TRBJ1-4; D is possibly TRBD1 (5 bases). This CDR3 region has 16 residues. CDR1 is MDHEN, CDR2 SYDVKM, per germline. V was pared by 6 bases and J by 7 bases, with 21 bases between. The CDR3 reads CASSSSHLGVGEKLFF. The DNA for the CDR3 is TGTGCCAGCAGCTCCTCCCACCTGGGGGTGGGTGAAAAACTGTTTTTT.

A note on this clone: At one end the junction does not follow the germline gene, possibly because of a read error. The chain recombines TRBV4-2 with TRBJ1-4, with D unclear. Germline lookup yields CDR1 LGHNA and CDR2 YNFKEQ. This CDR3 has 14 residues. CDR3 nucleotide sequence: TGTGCGAGCAGACCGCAAGGAACTAATGAAAAACTGTTTTTT. The encoded protein is CASRPQGTNEKLFF.

The rearrangement joins TRBV28 to TRBJ2-7, with D perhaps given as TRBD1 or TRBD2 (5 bases each). The CDR3 length is 14 residues. Germline CDR1 reads MDHEN; CDR2 reads SYDVKM. The V and J ends lost 2 bases and 3 bases respectively, with 11 bases between them. The CDR3 here is CASSLEGHHYEQYF. The CDR3 DNA sequence: TGTGCCAGCAGTTTAGAGGGGCACCACTACGAGCAGTACTTC.

This clone was observed a single time. V gene TRBV9 combines with J gene TRBJ1-1, with D possibly matching TRBD1 (5 bases). The CDR3 spans 14 residues. Deletions cut 4 bases from V and 3 bases from J, with 13 bases between. CDR1 is SGDLS, CDR2 YYNGEE, per germline. This CDR3 is CASSFSGGDTEAFF. The DNA for the CDR3 is TGTGCCAGCAGCTTCAGTGGGGGGGACACTGAAGCTTTCTTT.

The genes are TRBV5-1 and TRBJ2-2; TRBD2 matches 10 bases. Germline CDR1 and CDR2: SGHRS and YFSETQ. The CDR3 is made up of 16 amino acids. V lost 0 bases, J lost 4 bases, and 3 bases stayed unmatched. CDR3 amino acids: CASSLGLAGVTGELFF. CDR3 sequence (DNA): TGCGCCAGCAGCTTGGGCCTAGCGGGGGTCACCGGGGAGCTGTTTTTT.

This chain joins TRBV30 and TRBJ2-6; D is unclear. The germline gives CDR1 GTSNPN, CDR2 SVGIG (reference sequence). This CDR3 is 14 amino acids long. The V end lost 5 bases, the J end lost 0 bases, and 8 bases lay between the germline ends. CDR3 bases: TGTGCCTGGGGAACAGCCTCTGGGGCCAACGTCCTGACTTTC. Its protein product is CAWGTASGANVLTF.

The chain couples TRBV19 to TRBJ1-1; TRBD1 aligns across 7 bases. The V and J ends lost 6 bases and 0 bases, in that order; junction bases with no gene match: 7. Germline V gives CDR1 LNHDA, CDR2 SQIVND (reference sequence). There are 15 residues in the CDR3. CDR3 residues: CASRFEGAMNTEAFF. In DNA, the CDR3 is TGTGCCAGTAGGTTTGAGGGGGCGATGAACACTGAAGCTTTCTTT.

The chain uses TRBV27 and TRBJ2-1, with D perhaps matching TRBD1 or TRBD2 (6 bases each). Trimming cost V 3 bases and J 0 bases, with 12 bases left between them. Germline CDR1 is MNHEY and CDR2 is SMNVEV (reference sequence). CDR3 length equals 16 residues. CDR3 in amino acids: CASSFLADSSYNEQFF. DNA of the CDR3: TGTGCCAGCAGTTTTTTAGCGGACAGCTCCTACAATGAGCAGTTCTTC.

The chain couples TRBV19 to TRBJ2-1, with 8 bases lining up with TRBD1. J gave up 0 bases and V 7 bases, and 17 bases lay outside the gene matches. CDR1 and CDR2 (germline): LNHDA, SQIVND (reference sequence). The CDR3 is 19 residues long. The CDR3 loop is CASTRGQVGIPTSYNEQFF. In DNA, the CDR3 is TGTGCCAGTACCCGGGGACAGGTCGGTATCCCTACCTCCTACAATGAGCAGTTCTTC.